The rows below give T cell receptor beta chains drawn from one sample of a study of beta chain features in type 1 diabetes. Profiling relied on immunoSEQ multiplex PCR, and the TCRdb table lists in-frame clones only, not all of them. This sample yields about 410,000 clones, of which approximately 14% are seen a single time; approximately 0.038% belongs to the top ten. Source material: naive CD4+ T cells from blood. These receptors came from a man aged 30-40 years in good health. The CDR3 runs from the conserved cysteine through the conserved F or W. A D gene is named only where the DNA matches it firmly. The size field is filled for only some rows; it gives once, few, many or a size class.

D	J	size	V	CDR3	DNA
.	TRBJ2-1	many	TRBV29-1	CSVESLGPRAFF	TGCAGCGTTGAAAGCCTGGGACCCCGGGCGTTCTTC
TRBD1	TRBJ2-7	.	TRBV6-1	CASRNYRDSPYEQYF	TGTGCCAGCAGAAACTATAGGGACAGCCCATACGAGCAGTACTTC
TRBD1	TRBJ2-1	.	TRBV5-4	CASSSNRGSSYNEQFF	TGTGCCAGCAGTTCGAACAGGGGTAGCTCCTACAATGAGCAGTTCTTC
.	TRBJ2-2	few	TRBV5-1	CASAQKGWELFF	TGCGCCAGCGCACAGAAGGGTTGGGAGCTGTTTTTT
.	TRBJ1-1	few	TRBV20-1	CSASQAFF	TGCAGTGCTAGTCAAGCTTTCTTT
.	TRBJ2-3	few	TRBV5-1	CASSFRELADTQYF	TGCGCCAGCAGCTTTCGGGAGCTGGCAGATACGCAGTATTTT
TRBD2	TRBJ2-6	.	TRBV11-3	CASSGRILAGSSGANVLTF	TGTGCCAGCAGCGGCCGAATACTAGCGGGTAGCTCTGGGGCCAACGTCCTGACTTTC
TRBD2	TRBJ2-1	few	TRBV2	CASKLAETNEQFF	TGTGCCAGCAAGCTAGCGGAGACCAATGAGCAGTTCTTC
.	TRBJ2-3	few	TRBV29-1	CSAPRRVLSTDTQYF	TGCAGCGCTCCCCGCAGGGTCCTTAGCACAGATACGCAGTATTTT
TRBD1	TRBJ1-2	.	TRBV10-3	CAIQTDRAANYGYTF	TGTGCCATCCAGACAGACAGGGCCGCTAACTATGGCTACACCTTC
TRBD1	TRBJ2-5	few	TRBV18	CASSPTGGGETQYF	TGTGCCAGCTCACCAACAGGGGGCGGAGAGACCCAGTACTTC
.	TRBJ2-2	.	TRBV29-1	CSVVGAGELFF	TGCAGCGTTGTAGGGGCCGGGGAGCTGTTTTTT
TRBD2	TRBJ2-1	few	TRBV9	CASSVLASGRDEQFF	TGTGCCAGCAGCGTATTGGCTAGCGGGAGGGATGAGCAGTTCTTC